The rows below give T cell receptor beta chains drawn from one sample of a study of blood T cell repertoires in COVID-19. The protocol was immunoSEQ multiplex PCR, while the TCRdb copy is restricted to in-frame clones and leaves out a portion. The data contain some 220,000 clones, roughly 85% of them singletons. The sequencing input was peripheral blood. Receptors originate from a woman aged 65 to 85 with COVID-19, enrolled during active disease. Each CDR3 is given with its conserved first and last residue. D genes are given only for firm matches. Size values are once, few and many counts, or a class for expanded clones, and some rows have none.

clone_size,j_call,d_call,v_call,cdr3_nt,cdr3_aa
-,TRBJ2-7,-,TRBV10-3,TGTGCCATCAGCGCCCTGAGGGCCGGTACCTACGAGCAGTACTTC,CAISALRAGTYEQYF
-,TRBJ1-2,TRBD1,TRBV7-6,TGTGCCAGCAGCCCTTTACAGGGGGTTGGCTATGGCTACACCTTC,CASSPLQGVGYGYTF
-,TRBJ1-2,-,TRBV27,TGTGCCAGCAGTTTTCTACAGGGATGGGGCGGCTACACCTTC,CASSFLQGWGGYTF
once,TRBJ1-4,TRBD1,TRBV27,TGTGCCAGCAAACTGGGACAGGGCTCATCTAATGAAAAACTGTTTTTT,CASKLGQGSSNEKLFF
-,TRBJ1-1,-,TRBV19,TGTGCCAGTAGGAGGACTGGGGGCGCCTACGAAGCTTTCTTT,CASRRTGGAYEAFF
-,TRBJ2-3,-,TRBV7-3,TGTGCCAGCAGCTTCCAGGGTACAGATACGCAGTATTTT,CASSFQGTDTQYF
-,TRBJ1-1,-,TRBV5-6,TGTGCCAGCAGCTTGTACTCCCACGGGGGACTAAGGGCTTTCTTT,CASSLYSHGGLRAFF
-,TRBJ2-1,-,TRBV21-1,TGTGCCAGCAGCGGCCGAGAATCGGGAGGGTCCTACAATGAGCAGTTCTTC,CASSGRESGGSYNEQFF
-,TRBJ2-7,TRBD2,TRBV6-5,TGTGCCAGCAGTTACATAAGCGGGAGGAGCTCCTACGAGCAGTACTTC,CASSYISGRSSYEQYF
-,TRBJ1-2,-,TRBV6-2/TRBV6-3,TGTGCCAGCAGTTACGGGCACCGCTATGGCTACACCTTC,CASSYGHRYGYTF
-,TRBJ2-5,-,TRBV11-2,TGTGCCAGCAGCCCACGGGTCCAAGAGACCCAGTACTTC,CASSPRVQETQYF
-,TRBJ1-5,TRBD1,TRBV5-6,TGTGCCAGCAGTTTGACAGGGCTTCGGCAGCCCCAGCATTTT,CASSLTGLRQPQHF
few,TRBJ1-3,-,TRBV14,TGTGCCAGCAGCCAAGTGCGGTGGAGCTCTGGAAACACCATATATTTT,CASSQVRWSSGNTIYF
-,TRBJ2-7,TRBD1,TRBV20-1,TGCAGTGCTAGTCGGGCAGGGGGTGGTTACGAGCAGTACTTC,CSASRAGGGYEQYF
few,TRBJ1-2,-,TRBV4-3,TGCGCCAGCAGCGTCAACAGGATTCTGAGCGGCTACACCTTC,CASSVNRILSGYTF
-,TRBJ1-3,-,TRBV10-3,TGTGCCATTGGTGGTCTGGGAGTGAGCTCTGGAAACACCATATATTTT,CAIGGLGVSSGNTIYF
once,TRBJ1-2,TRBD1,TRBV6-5,TGTGCCAGCACTCTGGGACAGCCTAACTATGGCTACACCTTC,CASTLGQPNYGYTF
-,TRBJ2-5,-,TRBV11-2,TGTGCCAGCAGCTTAGTTTCGGGACTCATCGCGGAGACCCAGTACTTC,CASSLVSGLIAETQYF
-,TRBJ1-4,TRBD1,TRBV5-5,TGTGCCAGCAGCACCGGACAGGGGACCGGGAAGGAAAAACTGTTTTTT,CASSTGQGTGKEKLFF
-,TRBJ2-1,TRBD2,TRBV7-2,TGTGCCAGCAGCTCCCTCCCAGCGGGGGGGCCCTGGTTCTTC,CASSSLPAGGPWFF
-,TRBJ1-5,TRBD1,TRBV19,TGTGCCAGTAGTACCGAGGTAGGACAGGCAAATCAGCCCCAGCATTTT,CASSTEVGQANQPQHF
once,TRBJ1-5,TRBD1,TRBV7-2,TGTGCCAGCAGTATCGGGACAGGGGTTAATCAGCCCCAGCATTTT,CASSIGTGVNQPQHF
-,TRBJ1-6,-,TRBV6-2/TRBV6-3,TGTGCCAGCAGTTACGGGCCTAATAATTCACCCCTCCACTTT,CASSYGPNNSPLHF
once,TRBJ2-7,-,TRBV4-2,TGTGCCAGCAGCCAAGATGGCGGGTCCTACGAGCAGTACTTC,CASSQDGGSYEQYF
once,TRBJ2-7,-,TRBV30,TGTGCCTGGAGTGGTAGCCCCTCCTACGAGCAGTACTTC,CAWSGSPSYEQYF
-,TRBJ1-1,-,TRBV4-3,TGCGCCAGCAGCCAAGATCGCTGGGGGCAGTTGAACACTGAAGCTTTCTTT,CASSQDRWGQLNTEAFF
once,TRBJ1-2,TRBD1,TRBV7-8,TGTGCCAGCAGCTCTCAGACAGGGCTGGACTATGGCTACACCTTC,CASSSQTGLDYGYTF
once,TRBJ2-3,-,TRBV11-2,TGTGCCAGCAACCTGGACTTATACACAGATACGCAGTATTTT,CASNLDLYTDTQYF
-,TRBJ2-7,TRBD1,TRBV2,TGTGCCAGCAGTGGTGTCAGGGGGTCCTACGAGCAGTACTTC,CASSGVRGSYEQYF
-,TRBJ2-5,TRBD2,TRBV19,TGTGCCAGTGGTAGCGGGAGTTCGGAGACCCAGTACTTC,CASGSGSSETQYF
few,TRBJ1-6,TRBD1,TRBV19,TGTGCCAGTAGTCCGACGGACAGGGTGGACGGTTCACCCCTCCACTTT,CASSPTDRVDGSPLHF
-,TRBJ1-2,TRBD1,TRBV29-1,TGCAGCGCCCGAACAGGGGGCGATGGCTACACCTTC,CSARTGGDGYTF
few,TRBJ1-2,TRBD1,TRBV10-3,TGTGCCATCAGCCTCGGGACAGGGAGGCCGAGCTACACCTTC,CAISLGTGRPSYTF
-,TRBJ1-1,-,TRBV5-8,TGTGCCAGCAGCTTAATTGCGATGAACACTGAAGCTTTCTTT,CASSLIAMNTEAFF
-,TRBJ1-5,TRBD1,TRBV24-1,TGTGCCACCAGTGACCTGGACAGGGGGCGCGCACACAGCAATCAGCCCCAGCATTTT,CATSDLDRGRAHSNQPQHF
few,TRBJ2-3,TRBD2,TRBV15,TGTGCCACCAGCAGACAAAGCGGGGGCCAGAAGGATACGCAGTATTTT,CATSRQSGGQKDTQYF
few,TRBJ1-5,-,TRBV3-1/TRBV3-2,TGTGCCAGCAGCCCCCAACCGGGAGATAATCAGCCCCAGCATTTT,CASSPQPGDNQPQHF
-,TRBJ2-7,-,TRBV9,TGTGCCAGCAGCGTAGGCACAAATACCTACGAGCAGTACTTC,CASSVGTNTYEQYF
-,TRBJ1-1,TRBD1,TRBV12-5,TGTGCTAGTGGTCCTCGACAGGGAATGAACACTGAAGCTTTCTTT,CASGPRQGMNTEAFF
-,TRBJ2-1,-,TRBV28,TGTGCCAGCAGCCTGGGGGCATACAATGAGCAGTTCTTC,CASSLGAYNEQFF
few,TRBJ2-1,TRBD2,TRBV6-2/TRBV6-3,TGTGCCAGCAGTTACGGGACTAGCGGGAGCGGTGCCTACAATGAGCAGTTCTTC,CASSYGTSGSGAYNEQFF
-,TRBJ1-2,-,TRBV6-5,TGTGCCAGCTTAGCCCTTCCCTTTGATGGCTACACCTTC,CASLALPFDGYTF
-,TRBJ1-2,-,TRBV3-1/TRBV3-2,TGTGCCAGCAGCCAAGAGCCGGTGTATGTTAACTATGGCTACACCTTC,CASSQEPVYVNYGYTF
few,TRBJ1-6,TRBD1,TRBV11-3,TGTGCCAGCAGCTCAAGGACAGGGCTAAATTCACCCCTCCACTTT,CASSSRTGLNSPLHF
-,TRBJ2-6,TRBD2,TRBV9,TGTGCCAGCAGCCTTGGGACTAGCGGGAGCTCTGGGGCCAACGTCCTGACTTTC,CASSLGTSGSSGANVLTF